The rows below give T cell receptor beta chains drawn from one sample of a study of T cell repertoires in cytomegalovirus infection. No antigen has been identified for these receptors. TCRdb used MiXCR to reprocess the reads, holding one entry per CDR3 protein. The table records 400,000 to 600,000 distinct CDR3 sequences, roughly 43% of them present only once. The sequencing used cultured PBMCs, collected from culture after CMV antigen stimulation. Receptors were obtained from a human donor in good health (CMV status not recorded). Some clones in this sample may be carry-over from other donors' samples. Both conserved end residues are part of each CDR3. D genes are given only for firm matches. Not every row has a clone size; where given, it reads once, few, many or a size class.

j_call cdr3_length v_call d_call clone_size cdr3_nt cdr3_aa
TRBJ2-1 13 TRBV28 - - TGTGCCAGCAACCCACAGGAGCACAATGAGCAGTTCTTC CASNPQEHNEQFF
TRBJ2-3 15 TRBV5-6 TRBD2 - TGTGCCAGCAGCTGGGTAGCGGGTAGCACAGATACGCAGTATTTT CASSWVAGSTDTQYF
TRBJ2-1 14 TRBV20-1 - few TGCAGTGCTAGAGGCCCCCCGGCCTACAATGAGCAGTTCTTC CSARGPPAYNEQFF
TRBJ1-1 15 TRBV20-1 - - TGCAGTGCTAGGATGCTCGGGGGGCGGGACACTGAAGCTTTCTTT CSARMLGGRDTEAFF
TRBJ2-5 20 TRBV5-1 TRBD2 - TGCGCCAGCAGCCCCCGTCTTGGGACTAGCGGGAGGTCTATACAAGAGACCCAGTACTTC CASSPRLGTSGRSIQETQYF
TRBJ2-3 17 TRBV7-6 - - TGTGCCAGCAGCTTTCCCGGCCGCGACTTTAGCACAGATACGCAGTATTTT CASSFPGRDFSTDTQYF
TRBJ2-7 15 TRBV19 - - TGTGCCAGTAGTAATGCCATGAGTCAACTCTACGAGCAGTACTTC CASSNAMSQLYEQYF
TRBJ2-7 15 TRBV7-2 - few TGTGCCAGCAGCTCCAACACAGGTAGAGCCTACGAGCAGTACTTC CASSSNTGRAYEQYF
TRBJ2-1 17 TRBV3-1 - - TGTGCCAGCAGCCCCGATGGGGGGGCTTCCCCTTACAATGAGCAGTTCTTC CASSPDGGASPYNEQFF
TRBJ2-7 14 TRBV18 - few TGTGCCAGCTCACCAAGGCCCGGGGTGCAGGAGCAGTACTTC CASSPRPGVQEQYF
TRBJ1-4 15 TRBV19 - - TGTGCCAGTAGTACTGGTCGGTTTATGGGTGAAAAACTGTTTTTT CASSTGRFMGEKLFF
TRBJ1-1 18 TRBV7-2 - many TGTGCCAGCAGCGTACGCGGACTGTCAACCCTCATGAACACTGAAGCTTTCTTT CASSVRGLSTLMNTEAFF
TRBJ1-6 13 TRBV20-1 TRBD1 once TGCAGTGCGAACAGGGGGCAGGTGTCACCCCTCCACTTT CSANRGQVSPLHF
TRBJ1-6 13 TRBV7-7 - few TGTGCCAGCAGCTCCGGCGAGGATTCACCCCTCCACTTT CASSSGEDSPLHF
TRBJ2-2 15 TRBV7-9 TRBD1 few TGTGCCAGCATCGTAGGACAGGGGTACTCCGGGGAGCTGTTTTTT CASIVGQGYSGELFF
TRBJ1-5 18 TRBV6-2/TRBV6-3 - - TGTGCCAGCAGTTACAACGGTCGGGGGGAAAGCGGCAATCAGCCCCAGCATTTT CASSYNGRGESGNQPQHF
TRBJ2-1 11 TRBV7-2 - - TGTGCCAGCAGGACCAGCAATGAGCAGTTCTTC CASRTSNEQFF
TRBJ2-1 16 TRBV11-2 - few TGTGCCAGCAGCCCTATATACGCATCCCCCTACAATGAGCAGTTCTTC CASSPIYASPYNEQFF
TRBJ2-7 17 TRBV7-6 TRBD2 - TGTGCCAGCAGCTCAATGCTAGCGGGGGGACCTACCTACGAGCAGTACTTC CASSSMLAGGPTYEQYF
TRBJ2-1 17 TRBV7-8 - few TGTGCCAGCAGCTTAGAAGGAGCGTACAGCTCCTACAATGAGCAGTTCTTC CASSLEGAYSSYNEQFF
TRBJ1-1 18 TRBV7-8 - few TGTGCCAGCAGCTTAGCGCGAGGTTTGGAGCCCCGAGGAACTGAAGCTTTCTTT CASSLARGLEPRGTEAFF
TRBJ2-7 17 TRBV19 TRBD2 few TGTGCCAGTAGTATTGAAAAGCGGGAGCCCCTCTCCTACGAGCAGTACTTC CASSIEKREPLSYEQYF
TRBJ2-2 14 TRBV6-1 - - TGTGCCAGCAGGAGGTCGACGGGCACCGGGGAGCTGTTTTTT CASRRSTGTGELFF
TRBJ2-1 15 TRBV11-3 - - TGTGCCAGCAGCTTAAGTTCAGGGGAAGAGAATGAGCAGTTCTTC CASSLSSGEENEQFF
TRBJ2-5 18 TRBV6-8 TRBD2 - TGTGCCAGCGGATCAGATCCATGGGTAGCGGGAGAGAGGAAGACCCAGTACTTC CASGSDPWVAGERKTQYF
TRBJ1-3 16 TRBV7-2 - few TGTGCCAGCAGCTTAGGCGGACAGTACCACGGCAACACCATATATTTT CASSLGGQYHGNTIYF
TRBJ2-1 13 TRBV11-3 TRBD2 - TGTGCCAGCAGCTCTCCGGGACTAGCGGAAGAGTTCTTC CASSSPGLAEEFF
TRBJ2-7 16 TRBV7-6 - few TGTGCCAGCAGCTTAGAACCCCCAGGGAGTACCTACGAGCAGTACTTC CASSLEPPGSTYEQYF
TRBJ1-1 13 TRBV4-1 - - TGCGCCAGCAGCCAAGCCAAGAACACTGAAGCTTTCTTT CASSQAKNTEAFF
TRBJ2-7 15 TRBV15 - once TGTGCCACCACCCAGGTGCGGGGAAAAACGTACGAGCAGTACTTC CATTQVRGKTYEQYF
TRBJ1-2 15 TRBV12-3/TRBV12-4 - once TGTGCCAGCAGTTTCCGGCCGACGGGGAACTATGGCTACACCTTC CASSFRPTGNYGYTF
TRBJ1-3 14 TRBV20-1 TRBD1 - TGCAGTGCTGGCCGACAGGGGGTTGGAAACACCATATATTTT CSAGRQGVGNTIYF
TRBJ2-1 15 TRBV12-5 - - TGTGCTAGTGGTAGATACATGGCCCCCTACAATGAGCAGTTCTTC CASGRYMAPYNEQFF
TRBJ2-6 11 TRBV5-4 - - TGTGCCGCCCGGGAGGCCAACGTCCTGACTTTC CAAREANVLTF
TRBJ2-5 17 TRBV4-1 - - TGCGCCAGCAGCCCCCACGGTTACGGGGCGATCGAAGAGACCCAGTACTTC CASSPHGYGAIEETQYF
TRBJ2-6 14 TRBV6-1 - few TGTGCCAGCAGTGGGACCTCTGGGGCCAACGTCCTGACTTTC CASSGTSGANVLTF
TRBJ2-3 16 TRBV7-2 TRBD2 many TGTGCCAGCAGTCTTATAGCGGGGGGGCCAACAGATACGCAGTATTTT CASSLIAGGPTDTQYF
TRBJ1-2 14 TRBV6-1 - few TGTGCCAGCACGGTTAGGGAGGTGGACTATGGCTACACCTTC CASTVREVDYGYTF
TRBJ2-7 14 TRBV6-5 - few TGTGCCAGCAGTTACTCTGGGTCAGCGTACGAGCAGTACTTC CASSYSGSAYEQYF
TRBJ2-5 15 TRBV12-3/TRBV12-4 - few TGTGCCAGCAGCAGGGGACAAATGTACCAAGAGACCCAGTACTTC CASSRGQMYQETQYF
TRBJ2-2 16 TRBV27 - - TGTGCCAGCAGTTTTCTGTCATCCGGTGGGTCCGGGGAGCTGTTTTTT CASSFLSSGGSGELFF
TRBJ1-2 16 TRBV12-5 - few TGTGCTAGTGGTCCTTACTGGGACGGACGCTGGGATGGCTACACCTTC CASGPYWDGRWDGYTF
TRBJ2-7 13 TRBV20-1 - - TGCAGTGCTAGTGGGGGGGCGCGGAACGAGCAGTACTTC CSASGGARNEQYF
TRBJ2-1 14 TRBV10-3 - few TGTGCCATCACCCGGAACACAGAGGCGGGTGAGCAGTTCTTC CAITRNTEAGEQFF
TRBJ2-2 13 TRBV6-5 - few TGTGCCAGCGGGGGAGCGAACACCGGGGAGCTGTTTTTT CASGGANTGELFF
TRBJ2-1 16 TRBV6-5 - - TGTGCCAGCGCTACCGGTGCGGGGGCCTCCTACAATGAGCAGTTCTTC CASATGAGASYNEQFF
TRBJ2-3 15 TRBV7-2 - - TGTGCCAGCAGCCGGGCGGCGCAGGAGGTGGATACGCAGTATTTT CASSRAAQEVDTQYF
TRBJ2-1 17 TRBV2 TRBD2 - TGTGCCAGCAGTGAAGGGGGACTAGCAAGGTACAGGAATGAGCAGTTCTTC CASSEGGLARYRNEQFF
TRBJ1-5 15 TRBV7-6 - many TGTGCCAGCAGCTTAGATCCGGGGGCGGGGCAGCCCCAGCATTTT CASSLDPGAGQPQHF
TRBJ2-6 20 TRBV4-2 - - TGTGCCAGCAGCCAATCCCCGACAGGTGGGGGTTACTCTGGGGCCAACGTCCTGACTTTC CASSQSPTGGGYSGANVLTF
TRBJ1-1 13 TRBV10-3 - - TGTGCCATCAGTGATAAGGATTTCACTGAAGCTTTCTTT CAISDKDFTEAFF
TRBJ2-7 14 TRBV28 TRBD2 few TGTGCCAGCAGAGGGACTAGCGGGTACTACGAGCAGTACTTC CASRGTSGYYEQYF